The present T cell receptor (beta chain) was sequenced within a study of CDR3 diversity in severe acne. Germline-derived CDR1 and CDR2 are SEHNR and FQNEAQ (reference sequence). Trimming removed 2 bases from V and 2 bases from J, with 6 bases in between. The length of the CDR3 is 13 residues. One entry per CDR3 protein results from TCRdb running MiXCR on the PCR reads. The table shows roughly 100,000 distinct CDR3 sequences, with roughly half occurring only once. This clonotype was seen more than once but under ten times. The clonotype comes from a male donor with acne. The V gene is TRBV7-9, the J gene TRBJ2-5; D is unresolved. The specimen was blood. CDR3 coding DNA: TGTGCCAGCAGCTTAACCAGGCAAGAGACCCAGTACTTC. It specifies CASSLTRQETQYF.